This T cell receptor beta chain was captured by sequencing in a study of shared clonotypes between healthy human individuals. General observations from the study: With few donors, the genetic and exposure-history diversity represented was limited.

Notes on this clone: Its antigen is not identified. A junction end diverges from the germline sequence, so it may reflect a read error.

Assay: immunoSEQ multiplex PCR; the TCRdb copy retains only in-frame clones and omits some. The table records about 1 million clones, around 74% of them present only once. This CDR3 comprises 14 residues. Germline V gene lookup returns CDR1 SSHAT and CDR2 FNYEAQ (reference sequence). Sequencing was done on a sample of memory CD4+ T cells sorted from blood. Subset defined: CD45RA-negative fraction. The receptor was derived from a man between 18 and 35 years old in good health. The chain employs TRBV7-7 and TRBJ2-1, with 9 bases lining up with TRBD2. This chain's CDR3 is CASSLNSGSNEQFF. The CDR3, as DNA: TGTGCTAGCAGCTTAAATAGCGGGAGCAATGAGCAGTTCTTC. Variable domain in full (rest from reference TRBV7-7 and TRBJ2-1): GAGVSQSPRYKVTKRGQDVTLRCDPISSHATLYWYQQALGQGPEFLTYFNYEAQPDKSGLPSDRFSAERPEGSISTLTIQRTEQRDSAMYRCASSLNSGSNEQFFGPGTRLTVL.